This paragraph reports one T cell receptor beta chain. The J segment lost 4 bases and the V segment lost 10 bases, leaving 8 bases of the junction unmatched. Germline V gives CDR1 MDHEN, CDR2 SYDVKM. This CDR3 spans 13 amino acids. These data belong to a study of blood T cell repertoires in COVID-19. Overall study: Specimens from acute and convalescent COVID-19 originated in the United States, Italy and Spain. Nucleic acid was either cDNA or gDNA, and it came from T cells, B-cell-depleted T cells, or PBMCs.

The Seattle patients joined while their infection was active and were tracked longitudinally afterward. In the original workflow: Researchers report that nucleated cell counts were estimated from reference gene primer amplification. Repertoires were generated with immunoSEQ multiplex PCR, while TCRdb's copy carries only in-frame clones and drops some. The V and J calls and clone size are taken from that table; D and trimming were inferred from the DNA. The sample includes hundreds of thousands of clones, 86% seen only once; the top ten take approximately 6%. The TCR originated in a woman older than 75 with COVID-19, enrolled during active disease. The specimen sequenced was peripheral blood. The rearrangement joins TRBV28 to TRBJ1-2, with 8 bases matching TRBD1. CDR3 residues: CATRQGSSYGYTF. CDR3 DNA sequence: TGTGCCACCCGACAGGGGTCGAGCTATGGCTACACCTTC.